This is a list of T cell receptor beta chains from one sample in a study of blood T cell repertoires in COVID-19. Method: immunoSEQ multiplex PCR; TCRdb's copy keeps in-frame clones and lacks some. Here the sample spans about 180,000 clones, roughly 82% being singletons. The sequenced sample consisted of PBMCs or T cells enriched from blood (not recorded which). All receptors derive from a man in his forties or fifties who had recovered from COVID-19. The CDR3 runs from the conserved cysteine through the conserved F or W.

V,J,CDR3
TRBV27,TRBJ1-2,CASSQGPGVGYTF
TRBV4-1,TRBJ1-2,CASSDGTANYGYTF
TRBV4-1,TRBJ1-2,CASSQVIRRKEGAGSGYTF
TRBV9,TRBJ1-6,CASSASSNSPLHF
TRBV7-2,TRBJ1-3,CASRAGISGNTIYF
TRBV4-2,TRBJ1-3,CASSQDPSSGNTIYF
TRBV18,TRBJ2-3,CASSPTGGADTQYF
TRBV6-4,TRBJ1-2,CASSDGAPGGYTF
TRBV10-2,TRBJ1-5,CASMRGQDPAPQHF
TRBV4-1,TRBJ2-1,CASSQRQGSEFF
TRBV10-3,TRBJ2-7,CAISETQGGHEQYF
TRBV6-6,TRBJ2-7,CASSPSPGQGPYEQYF
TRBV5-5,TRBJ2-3,CASSLASTGGIDTQYF
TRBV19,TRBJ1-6,CASNAGQDNSPLHF
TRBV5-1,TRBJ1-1,CASSYESGVYTEAFF
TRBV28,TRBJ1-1,CASRRTGRPPTRQEAFF
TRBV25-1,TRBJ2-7,CATTGQGKDEQYF
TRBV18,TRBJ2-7,CASSPKPGQGGYEQYF
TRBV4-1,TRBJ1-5,CASSPGTGYQPQHF
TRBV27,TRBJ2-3,CASSPPSGGRNTQYF
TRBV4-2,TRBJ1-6,CASSQIGQSNSPLHF
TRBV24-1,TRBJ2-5,CATSLAGGPETQYF
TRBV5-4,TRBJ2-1,CASTNPSRGGAYNEQFF
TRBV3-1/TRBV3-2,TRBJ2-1,CASSQHGVASNEQFF
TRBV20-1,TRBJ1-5,CSARAGTSTNQPQHF
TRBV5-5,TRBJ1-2,CASRATGVYGYTF
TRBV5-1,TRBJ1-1,CASSLDALNTEAFF
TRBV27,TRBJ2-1,CASSLWAGKNEQFF
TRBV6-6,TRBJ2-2,CASSYQRSNTGELFF
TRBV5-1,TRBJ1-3,CASSLPSGNTIYF
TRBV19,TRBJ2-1,CASSMSGGNEQFF
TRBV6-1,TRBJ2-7,CASSEQGQYSYEQYF
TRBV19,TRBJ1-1,CATKTGVNTEAFF
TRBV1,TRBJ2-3,CTSRRQRGGVDTQYF
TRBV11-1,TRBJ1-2,CASSDTGVQGYTF
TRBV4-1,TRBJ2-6,CASSQDFAGPGVGGANVLTF
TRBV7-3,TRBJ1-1,CASSSQVYTEAFF
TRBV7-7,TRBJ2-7,CASSFQPGDEQYF
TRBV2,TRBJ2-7,CASSEGGLAGGYEQYF